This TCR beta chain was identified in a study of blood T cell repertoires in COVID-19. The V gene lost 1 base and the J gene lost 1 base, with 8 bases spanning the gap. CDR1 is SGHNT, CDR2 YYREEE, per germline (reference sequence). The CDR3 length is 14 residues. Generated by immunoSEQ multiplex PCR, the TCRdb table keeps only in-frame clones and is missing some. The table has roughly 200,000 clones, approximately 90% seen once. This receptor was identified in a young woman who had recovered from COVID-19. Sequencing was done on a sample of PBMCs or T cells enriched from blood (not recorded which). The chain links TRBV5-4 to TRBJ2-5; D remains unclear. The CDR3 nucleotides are TGTGCCAGCAGCTTGATGCTACCCCAAGAGACCCAGTACTTC. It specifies CASSLMLPQETQYF.